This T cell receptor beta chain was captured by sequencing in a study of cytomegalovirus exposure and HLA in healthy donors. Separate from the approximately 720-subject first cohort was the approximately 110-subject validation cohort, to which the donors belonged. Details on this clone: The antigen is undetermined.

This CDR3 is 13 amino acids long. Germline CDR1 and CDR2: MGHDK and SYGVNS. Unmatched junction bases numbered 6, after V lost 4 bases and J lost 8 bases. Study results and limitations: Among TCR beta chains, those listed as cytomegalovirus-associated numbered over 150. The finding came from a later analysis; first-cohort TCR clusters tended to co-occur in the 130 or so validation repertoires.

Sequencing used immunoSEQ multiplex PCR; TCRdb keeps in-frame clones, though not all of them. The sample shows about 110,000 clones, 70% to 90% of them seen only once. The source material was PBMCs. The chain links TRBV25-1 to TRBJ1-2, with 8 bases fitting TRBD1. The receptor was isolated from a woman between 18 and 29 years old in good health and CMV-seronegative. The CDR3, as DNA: TGTGCCAGCAGTGTGCAGACAGGGGTAGGCTACACCTTC. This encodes CASSVQTGVGYTF.